This T cell receptor beta chain emerged from a study of blood T cells in healthy people across ages. Study-wide points: Because donor CMV status was unknown, expanded clonotype changes were possibly confounded.

With a J-beta primer mix and a sample-barcoded 5' primer, a second PCR ran 7 to 11 cycles. TCRdb reprocessed the 5' RACE reads via MiXCR and lists one record per CDR3 protein. Of fewer than 650,000 distinct CDR3 sequences in the sample, roughly a quarter are singletons; the top ten hold 3% to 4.5%. A word on this clonotype: Antigen: not known.

This same sample was also part of a study on T cells of mothers and their children. From that second work: Sequencing got over 9 million TCR beta CDR3 reads from each mother and about 3.1 million from each child.

The source is a boy aged 2-9 years in good health. The sequenced sample was blood.

In DNA, the CDR3 is TGTGCCAGCAGCTTAACGTTCCGGACCCAGTACTTC. Encoded protein: CASSLTFRTQYF. V usage is TRBV7-8 and J usage is TRBJ2-5; the D is unclear. The V gene lost 2 bases and the J gene lost 7 bases, with 8 bases spanning the gap. The CDR3 contains 12 residues. Germline V gene sequence: CDR1 SGHVS, CDR2 FQNEAQ. Supplemented by reference TRBV7-8 and TRBJ2-5, the full variable domain reads GAGVSQSPRYKVAKRGQDVALRCDPISGHVSLFWYQQALGQGPEFLTYFQNEAQLDKSGLPSDRFFAERPEGSVSTLKIQRTQQEDSAVYLCASSLTFRTQYFGPGTRLLVL.